One sample yielded the 5 T cell receptor beta chains listed below, sequenced in a study of cytomegalovirus exposure and HLA in healthy donors. Profiling relied on immunoSEQ multiplex PCR, and the TCRdb table lists in-frame clones only, not all of them. The table has about 130,000 clones, about 88% seen once. The sequenced sample consisted of PBMCs. These receptor sequences come from a woman aged 18-29 years in good health and CMV-seronegative.

V gene TRBV30 combines with J gene TRBJ1-3, with 10 bases matching TRBD1. From germline, CDR1 is GTSNPN and CDR2 SVGIG (reference sequence). V trimming: 7 bases; J trimming: 0 bases; junction bases outside the gene matches: 6. The CDR3 loop spans 15 amino acids. The CDR3 bases are TGTGCCTCGAACCGGGACAGGGGCTCTGGAAACACCATATATTTT. Encoded protein: CASNRDRGSGNTIYF.

This clone has a handful of counts. V usage is TRBV4-3 and J usage is TRBJ1-1; the D is unclear. CDR1 LGHNA and CDR2 YSLEER come from the germline V gene. V shed 1 base and J shed 1 base, with 7 bases lying between them. This CDR3 is built from 14 residues. CDR3 DNA: TGCGCCAGCAGCCAAGTGAGTAGGAACACTGAAGCTTTCTTT. It specifies CASSQVSRNTEAFF.

A few counts support this clone. The chain is built from TRBV7-2 and TRBJ1-2; 7 nucleotides match TRBD1. This CDR3 contains 12 residues. Germline assignment: CDR1 SGHTA and CDR2 FQGNSA. V was pared by 8 bases and J by 7 bases, with 7 bases of the junction left unmatched. As DNA, the CDR3 is TGTGCCAGCCACGGGACAGCGCCTGGCTACACCTTC. Translation: CASHGTAPGYTF.

V is TRBV28 and J is TRBJ1-1; D might be TRBD1 (5 bases). V gave up 10 bases and J gave up 0 bases, with 15 bases separating them. CDR3 size: 14 residues. Germline lookup yields CDR1 MDHEN and CDR2 SYDVKM. Written as DNA, the CDR3 is TGTGCCAACCAACAGGCGGGAATGAACACTGAAGCTTTCTTT. Translating gives CANQQAGMNTEAFF. Combining the CDR3 with reference TRBV28 and TRBJ1-1 gives the whole variable domain DVKVTQSSRYLVKRTGEKVFLECVQDMDHENMFWYRQDPGLGLRLIYFSYDVKMKEKGDIPEGYSVSREKKERFSLILESASTNQTSMYLCANQQAGMNTEAFFGQGTRLTVV.

The chain is built from TRBV7-6 and TRBJ2-2, with unresolved D. From germline, CDR1 is SGHVS and CDR2 FNYEAQ. This CDR3 spans 16 amino acids. V was clipped by 2 bases and J by 4 bases, with 14 bases between them. Here the CDR3 DNA reads TGTGCCAGCAGCTTAAGCCTAATCGCTAGCACCGGGGAGCTGTTTTTT. Translation gives CASSLSLIASTGELFF.